This entry lists 14 T cell receptor beta chains sequenced from one sample in a study of graft-versus-host responses after intestinal transplantation. TCRdb keeps only in-frame clones here, not all; method: immunoSEQ multiplex PCR. The sample consists of roughly 77,000 clones, 80% to 90% of them appearing once. Which antigens these TCRs recognize remains unknown. The sequencing used unstimulated CD8+ T cells sorted from spleen or lymph node cells, collected before intestinal transplant. The source of these receptors is a human donor who received an intestinal transplant.

The CDR3 region has the DNA TGTGCCAGCACCCCTGGGGTGGCCCAGGGGCTGTACGAGCAGTACTTC. This gives the protein CASTPGVAQGLYEQYF. The chain recombines TRBV28 with TRBJ2-7; D may be TRBD1 (6 bases). The CDR3 sequence is 16 residues long. V shed 7 bases and J shed 4 bases, with 23 bases lying between them. In germline, CDR1 is MDHEN, CDR2 SYDVKM.

CDR3 sequence reads: CASSFVFETGGDQPQHF. CDR3 nucleotides: TGTGCCAGCAGTTTTGTCTTTGAGACAGGGGGCGATCAGCCCCAGCATTTT. This chain uses TRBV28 with TRBJ1-5; the match to TRBD1 covers 10 bases. CDR3 length: 17 residues. Germline CDR1 and CDR2: MDHEN and SYDVKM. After removal of 3 bases from V and 5 bases from J, the junction contained 10 bases not matched to a gene.

The V gene is TRBV15, the J gene TRBJ2-3, with D perhaps matching TRBD2 (5 bases). The CDR3 has 17 residues. From germline, CDR1 is LNHNV and CDR2 YYDKDF (reference sequence). V was pared by 0 bases and J by 2 bases, with 15 bases between. CDR3 in amino acids: CATSRDSEDFSTDTQYF. CDR3 bases: TGTGCCACCAGCAGAGACTCAGAGGACTTCTCCACAGATACGCAGTATTTT.

The chain has TRBV11-2 and TRBJ2-1, with D perhaps matching TRBD2 (7 bases). The CDR3 has 16 amino acids. Trimming removed 7 bases at V and 6 bases at J, with 22 bases between. Germline V gene data show CDR1 as SGHAT and CDR2 as FQNNGV. CDR3 DNA sequence: TGTGCCAGCACCCCCTCTATGGGGGGGCCTTCCAATGAGCAGTTCTTC. It codes for CASTPSMGGPSNEQFF. Complete variable domain (other parts from reference TRBV11-2 and TRBJ2-1): EAGVAQSPRYKIIEKRQSVAFWCNPISGHATLYWYQQILGQGPKLLIQFQNNGVVDDSQLPKDRFSAERLKGVDSTLKIQPAKLEDSAVYLCASTPSMGGPSNEQFFGPGTRLTVL.

The chain carries TRBV7-9 and TRBJ2-2, with TRBD2 matching over 7 bases. Germline V gives CDR1 SEHNR, CDR2 FQNEAQ (reference sequence). CDR3 length equals 15 residues. V lost 1 base to trimming and J lost 4 bases; unmatched junction nucleotides: 3. The CDR3 loop reads CASSLGRETTGELFF. The DNA of the CDR3 is TGTGCCAGCAGCTTAGGGCGGGAGACCACCGGGGAGCTGTTTTTT.

The chain has TRBV29-1 and TRBJ2-1, with D possibly matching TRBD1 (6 bases). Germline-derived CDR1 and CDR2 are SQVTM and ANQGSEA. The germline V and J ends were trimmed by 5 bases and 9 bases, with 23 bases remaining between them. This CDR3 is built from 15 residues. CDR3 nucleotides: TGCAGCGTTCAAACTTCCTACTCCAGGGGACCTGAGCAGTTCTTC. It codes for CSVQTSYSRGPEQFF.

This chain links TRBV6-1 with TRBJ2-5; TRBD1 matches 7 bases. The CDR3 covers 14 residues. V shed 2 bases and J 5 bases; nucleotides not matched to a gene: 5. Germline CDR1 MNHNS, CDR2 SASEGT. In nucleotides, the CDR3 is TGTGCCAGCAGTGAAAGGGGGCAGCCCGAGACCCAGTACTTC. Translating it yields CASSERGQPETQYF.

The chain recombines TRBV2 with TRBJ1-5, with D uncertain. This CDR3 has 12 residues. Germline lookup yields CDR1 SNHLY and CDR2 FYNNEI. V was shortened by 4 bases and J by 11 bases, with 12 bases between the two germline ends. The CDR3 spells CASSALSEAQHF. The DNA of the CDR3 is TGTGCCAGCAGTGCCCTGTCAGAGGCCCAGCATTTT.

The chain is built from TRBV6-5 and TRBJ1-2; TRBD1 matches at 7 bases. Germline lookup yields CDR1 MNHEY and CDR2 SVGAGI. This CDR3 is 12 amino acids long. The junction had 3 bases not matched to a gene; V was cut back by 5 bases and J by 6 bases. For the CDR3, the DNA is TGTGCCAGCAGTACTCAGGGGGATGGCTACACCTTC. It translates to CASSTQGDGYTF.

V is TRBV7-3 and J is TRBJ1-1, with 11 nucleotides matching TRBD1. Per the germline V gene, CDR1 is SGHTA and CDR2 is FQGTGA. CDR3 length: 16 residues. The V segment lost 5 bases and the J segment 2 bases; nucleotides outside the gene matches: 7. CDR3 DNA: TGTGCCAGCAGCACCCATGGACAGGGGGCAAACACTGAAGCTTTCTTT. It codes for CASSTHGQGANTEAFF.

The J gene is TRBJ2-2, the V gene TRBV11-3; maybe TRBD1 (5 bases). CDR1 is SGHNT, CDR2 YENEEA, per germline. V was clipped by 5 bases and J by 5 bases, with 9 bases between them. This CDR3 region has 13 residues. This CDR3 is CASSPGWTGELFF. The CDR3 nucleotides read TGTGCCAGCAGCCCAGGGTGGACCGGGGAGCTGTTTTTT.

The V gene is TRBV9, the J gene TRBJ2-1, with D perhaps TRBD2 (5 bases). Germline CDR1 is SGDLS and CDR2 is YYNGEE. There are 13 residues in the CDR3. Trimming took 4 bases from V and 9 from J, leaving 14 bases between them. The CDR3 coding sequence is TGTGCCAGCAGCCACTTCATTCGGGGTGAGCAGTTCTTC. It translates to CASSHFIRGEQFF.

This CDR3 reads CASSISQDSSYEQYF. The DNA of the CDR3 is TGTGCCAGTAGTATTTCTCAGGACAGCTCCTACGAGCAGTACTTC. The gene calls are TRBV19 and TRBJ2-7; perhaps TRBD1 as D (6 bases). The germline V gene has CDR1 LNHDA and CDR2 SQIVND (reference sequence). The CDR3 runs to 15 residues. V lost 3 bases and J 0 bases, leaving 12 bases between the germline ends.

The J gene is TRBJ2-5, the V gene TRBV9; no definite D call. Germline V CDR1 and CDR2: SGDLS, YYNGEE. CDR3 length: 16 amino acids. The V and J ends lost 1 base and 1 base respectively, with 14 bases between them. The CDR3 region is CASSVLPLELQETQYF. The CDR3 DNA follows: TGTGCCAGCAGCGTATTACCCCTAGAACTCCAAGAGACCCAGTACTTC. Full variable domain (missing parts from reference TRBV9 and TRBJ2-5): DSGVTQTPKHLITATGQRVTLRCSPRSGDLSVYWYQQSLDQGLQFLIQYYNGEERAKGNILERFSAQQFPDLHSELNLSSLELGDSALYFCASSVLPLELQETQYFGPGTRLLVL.